One and the same sample provided the 19 T cell receptor beta chains below, sequenced in a study of blood T cell repertoires in COVID-19. Clones were read by immunoSEQ multiplex PCR, and TCRdb kept only the in-frame ones, dropping some. The table records around 320,000 clones, around 92% of them present only once. The specimen sequenced was peripheral blood. These receptors were obtained from a woman younger than 45 with COVID-19, enrolled during active disease.

J is TRBJ1-2 and V is TRBV4-1; tentative D call: TRBD1 (5 bases). V dropped 0 bases and J dropped 1 base, with 12 bases sitting between them. In germline, CDR1 is MGHRA, CDR2 YSYEKL. This CDR3 comprises 16 residues. CDR3 coding DNA: TGCGCCAGCAGCCAAGAGGTGGGAGGGGTTAACTATGGCTACACCTTC. This codes for CASSQEVGGVNYGYTF.

The chain recombines TRBV5-1 with TRBJ2-1; 9 bases agree with TRBD2. Per the germline V gene, CDR1 is SGHRS and CDR2 is YFSETQ. This CDR3 comprises 15 residues. J was trimmed by 5 bases and V by 4 bases; bases with no gene match: 7. Here the CDR3 DNA reads TGCGCCAGCAGCACCTTAGCGGGGGTTAACAATGAGCAGTTCTTC. The encoded protein is CASSTLAGVNNEQFF.

This rearrangement joins TRBV2 to TRBJ1-2; D not certain. The germline CDR1 and CDR2 sequences are SNHLY and FYNNEI. This CDR3 spans 11 amino acids. Deletions cut 10 bases from V and 5 bases from J, with 11 bases between. The CDR3 protein is CAIPRVYGYTF. CDR3 nucleotides: TGTGCCATCCCGCGGGTATATGGCTACACCTTC.

The chain carries TRBV11-3 and TRBJ2-1; no clear D. This CDR3 has 13 amino acids. Trimming took off 1 base at V and 9 bases at J, with 10 bases between the two ends. Germline assignment: CDR1 SGHNT and CDR2 YENEEA. The CDR3 protein is CASSLAGRPEQFF. DNA of the CDR3: TGTGCCAGCAGCTTAGCAGGTAGGCCTGAGCAGTTCTTC.

This clone was found a few times. V and J are TRBV3-1 (or the pseudogene TRBV3-2) and TRBJ2-5, with 7 bases identical to TRBD2. Trimming at V came to 1 base and at J to 5 bases, leaving 13 bases not matched to a gene. Germline lookup yields CDR1 LGHDT and CDR2 YNNKEL (reference sequence). The CDR3 is 17 residues long. DNA for the CDR3: TGTGCCAGCAGCCAAGGATCAGTAAGCGGGGAATGGGAGACCCAGTACTTC. Translation gives CASSQGSVSGEWETQYF.

This clone was recorded a few times. The rearrangement links TRBV5-1 to TRBJ2-1; 11 nucleotides align to TRBD2. J lost 1 base, V lost 2 bases, and 8 bases had no gene match. The CDR3 contains 18 residues. The V gene's germline CDR1 is SGHRS and CDR2 YFSETQ. For the CDR3, the DNA is TGCGCCAGCAGCTTTCCCAGGGGACTAGCGGAGTCCTACAATGAGCAGTTCTTC. This encodes CASSFPRGLAESYNEQFF.

Written as DNA, the CDR3 is TGTGCCAGCAGTTACTCTAACTCCCTCACCGGGGAGCTGTTTTTT. This codes for CASSYSNSLTGELFF. The rearrangement uses TRBV6-5 and TRBJ2-2; no definite D call. CDR1 and CDR2 (germline): MNHEY, SVGAGI. CDR3 size: 15 residues. V lost 0 bases, J lost 4 bases, and 9 bases lay in between.

The chain has TRBV5-6 and TRBJ2-3, with a tentative D call TRBD1 (5 bases). The V gene's germline CDR1 is SGHDT and CDR2 YYEEEE. V shed 0 bases and J shed 0 bases, with 11 bases lying between them. This CDR3 is 16 amino acids long. The CDR3 here is CASSLALGDSTDTQYF. The CDR3 nucleotides are TGTGCCAGCAGCTTGGCGTTAGGGGATAGCACAGATACGCAGTATTTT.

The V gene is TRBV27, the J gene TRBJ2-1; possible D gene TRBD2, 6 bases. Looked up from germline, CDR1 is MNHEY and CDR2 is SMNVEV (reference sequence). The V gene lost 4 bases and the J gene lost 8 bases, with 12 bases spanning the gap. The CDR3 covers 13 residues. The CDR3 DNA reads as TGTGCCAGCAGTTGGGACTGGGGCGATGAGCAGTTCTTC. This translates into CASSWDWGDEQFF.

J is TRBJ1-1 and V is TRBV2; D unresolved. V gave up 0 bases and J gave up 4 bases, with 15 bases separating them. The CDR3 contains 16 residues. CDR1 and CDR2 (germline): SNHLY, FYNNEI. This CDR3 is CASSEAISRVGTEAFF. The CDR3 nucleotides read TGTGCCAGCAGTGAAGCGATCTCGAGGGTAGGCACTGAAGCTTTCTTT.

This rearrangement joins TRBV18 to TRBJ1-2; D possibly corresponds to TRBD1 (6 bases). Germline V gene data show CDR1 as KGHSH and CDR2 as LQKENI. This CDR3 has 14 amino acids. V gave up 3 bases and J gave up 5 bases, with 13 bases separating them. CDR3 in amino acids: CASSPGAAGYGYTF. In nucleotides, the CDR3 is TGTGCCAGCTCACCGGGGGCAGCCGGTTATGGCTACACCTTC.

The chain couples TRBV21-1 to TRBJ2-7; TRBD2, the table's D call, was not compared with the DNA. TRBV21-1 is termed a pseudogene. CDR3 length: 17 amino acids. As DNA, the CDR3 is TGTGCCAGCAGCAATAGTGTAAGCCAGAGGAATTTCGACGAGCAGTACTTC. Translating it yields CASSNSVSQRNFDEQYF.

V is TRBV6-5 and J is TRBJ2-1, with TRBD2 matching 11 bases. CDR1 and CDR2 from the germline V gene are MNHEY and SVGAGI. The CDR3 length is 15 residues. Germline trimming cut 6 bases from V and 9 bases from J; bases unmatched to any gene: 10. This CDR3 is CASSRTSGGRGEQFF. The CDR3 nucleotides read TGTGCCAGCAGCCGAACTAGCGGGGGAAGGGGTGAGCAGTTCTTC.

This sequence joins TRBV4-2 and TRBJ1-5; D might be TRBD1 (5 bases). With 3 bases removed from V and 9 bases from J, the gap between germline ends came to 9 bases. In germline, CDR1 is LGHNA, CDR2 YNFKEQ. The CDR3 covers 12 residues. CDR3 sequence reads: CASSQSGGPQHF. CDR3 coding DNA: TGTGCCAGCAGCCAGTCCGGGGGGCCCCAGCATTTT.

The rearrangement joins TRBV2 to TRBJ1-2; D is ambiguous. V lost 5 bases to trimming and J lost 4 bases, with 20 bases between them. The germline V gene encodes CDR1 SNHLY and CDR2 FYNNEI. The CDR3 consists of 16 residues. CDR3 protein: CASSPLGGDLSYGYTF. CDR3 nucleotides: TGTGCCAGCAGTCCCCTTGGCGGGGATTTATCCTATGGCTACACCTTC.

For the CDR3, the DNA is TGTGCCAGCAGGCCCTACAGGATGACCCCTGAAAAACTGTTTTTT. The encoded protein is CASRPYRMTPEKLFF. V is TRBV28 and J is TRBJ1-4; D perhaps matches TRBD1 (5 bases). Germline-derived CDR1 and CDR2 are MDHEN and SYDVKM. The CDR3 sequence is 15 residues long. The germline V and J ends were trimmed by 6 bases and 7 bases, with 18 bases remaining between them.

This chain connects TRBV21-1 to TRBJ1-5; TRBD1, the D gene given by the table, was not confirmed from the DNA. TRBV21-1 is annotated as a pseudogene. CDR3 length: 19 residues. The CDR3 spells CANLSETGVMRSSNQPQHF. DNA of the CDR3: TGTGCCAACCTATCAGAGACAGGGGTAATGAGGTCTAGCAATCAGCCCCAGCATTTT.

This clone turned up a few times. V is TRBV11-2 and J is TRBJ1-6; 7 bases are shared with TRBD1. CDR3 size: 15 residues. Germline lookup yields CDR1 SGHAT and CDR2 FQNNGV. The junction had 7 bases not matched to a gene; V was cut back by 2 bases and J by 9 bases. CDR3 sequence (DNA): TGTGCCAGCAGCTTATCGACAGGGTATGGTTCACCCCTCCACTTT. It encodes CASSLSTGYGSPLHF.

For the CDR3, the DNA is TGCGCCAGCAGAGCACTAGCGGGGTACGACGAGCAGTACTTC. It encodes CASRALAGYDEQYF. The rearrangement links TRBV10-2 to TRBJ2-7, with 10 nucleotides matching TRBD2. Germline V gene data show CDR1 as WSHSY and CDR2 as SAAADI. J gave up 5 bases and V 6 bases, and 7 bases lay outside the gene matches. The CDR3 has 14 residues.